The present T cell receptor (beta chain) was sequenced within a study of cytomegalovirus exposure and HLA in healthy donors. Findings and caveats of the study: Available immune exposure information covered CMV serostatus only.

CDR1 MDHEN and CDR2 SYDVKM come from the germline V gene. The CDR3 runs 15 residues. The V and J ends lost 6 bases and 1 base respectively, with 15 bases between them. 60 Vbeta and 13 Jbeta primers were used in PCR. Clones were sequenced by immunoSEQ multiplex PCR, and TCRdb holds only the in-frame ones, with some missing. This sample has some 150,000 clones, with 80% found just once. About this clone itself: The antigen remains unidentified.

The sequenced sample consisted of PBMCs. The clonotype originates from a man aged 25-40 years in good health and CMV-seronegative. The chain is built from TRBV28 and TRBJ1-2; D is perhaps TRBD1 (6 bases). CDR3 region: CASRLQGFVNYGYTF. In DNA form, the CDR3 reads TGTGCCAGCAGGTTACAGGGCTTTGTTAACTATGGCTACACCTTC.